The T cell receptor beta chain described here comes from a study of PD-1 blockade in classical Hodgkin lymphoma. Repertoires were generated with immunoSEQ multiplex PCR, while TCRdb's copy carries only in-frame clones and drops some. The sample carries around 23,000 clones, around 80% recorded once. Germline lookup yields CDR1 MGHRA and CDR2 YSYEKL. With 0 bases removed from V and 12 bases from J, the gap between germline ends came to 8 bases. The CDR3 sequence is 11 residues long. All the patients suffered relapse after autologous stem cell transplantation, and brentuximab vedotin exposure differed.

The chain employs TRBV4-1 and TRBJ1-2; possible D gene TRBD1, 6 bases. This receptor was obtained from a human donor with classical Hodgkin lymphoma. Sequenced material: peripheral blood mononuclear cells (PBMCs), taken before the second cycle of nivolumab. CDR3 sequence (DNA): TGCGCCAGCAGCCAAGACACAGGGCACACCTTC. This codes for CASSQDTGHTF.